This T cell receptor (beta chain) was sequenced in a study of identical twins. Study-level points and caveats: Twins' excess sharing was less marked for out-of-frame beta sequences. In zero-insertion analyses, partial confounding could arise from invariant MAIT and iNKT cells. Twin pairs' shared out-of-frame alpha sequences were enriched in low generation probability.

Germline V CDR1 and CDR2: MGHRA, YSYEKL. The CDR3 runs 15 residues. V gave up 1 base and J gave up 6 bases; unmatched junction bases: 6. Through template switching, a universal primer site was introduced, and the cDNA contained unique molecular identifiers. TCRdb re-derived calls from the 5' RACE reads in MiXCR, one entry per CDR3 protein. The profile covers more than 1.5 million distinct CDR3 sequences, with about 32% appearing a single time and roughly 0.3% taken by the ten largest. With regard to this clonotype: As yet, its antigen is unknown.

Sequencing was carried out using cord blood. The rearrangement links TRBV4-1 to TRBJ2-3; 8 positions match TRBD2. The receptor was isolated from a newborn girl in good health. CDR3 region: CASSQVGVAGDTQYF. The CDR3 DNA sequence: TGCGCCAGCAGCCAAGTGGGGGTAGCGGGGGATACGCAGTATTTT.